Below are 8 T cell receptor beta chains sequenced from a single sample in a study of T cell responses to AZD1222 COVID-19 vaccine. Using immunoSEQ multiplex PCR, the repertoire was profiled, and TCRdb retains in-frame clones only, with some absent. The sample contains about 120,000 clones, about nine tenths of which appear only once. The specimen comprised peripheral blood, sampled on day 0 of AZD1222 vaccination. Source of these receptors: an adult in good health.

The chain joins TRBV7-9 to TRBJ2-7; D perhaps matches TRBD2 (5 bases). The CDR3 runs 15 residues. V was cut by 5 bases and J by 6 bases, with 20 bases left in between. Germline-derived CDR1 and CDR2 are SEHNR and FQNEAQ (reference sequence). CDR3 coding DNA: TGTGCCAGCAGCCCTCTCACTAGTAAGGGTAGCGAGCAGTACTTC. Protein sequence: CASSPLTSKGSEQYF.

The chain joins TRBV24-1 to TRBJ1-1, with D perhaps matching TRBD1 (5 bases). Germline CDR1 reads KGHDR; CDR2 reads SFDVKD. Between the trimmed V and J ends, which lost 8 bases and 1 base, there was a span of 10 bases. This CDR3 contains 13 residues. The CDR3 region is CATKAGPNTEAFF. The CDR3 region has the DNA TGTGCCACCAAGGCAGGGCCGAACACTGAAGCTTTCTTT.

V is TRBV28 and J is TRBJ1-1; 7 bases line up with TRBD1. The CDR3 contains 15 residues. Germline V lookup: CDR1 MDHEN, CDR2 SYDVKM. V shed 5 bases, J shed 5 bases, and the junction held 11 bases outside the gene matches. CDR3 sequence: CASSPRGRGETEAFF. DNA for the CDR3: TGTGCCAGCAGTCCCCGGGGCAGGGGGGAAACTGAAGCTTTCTTT.

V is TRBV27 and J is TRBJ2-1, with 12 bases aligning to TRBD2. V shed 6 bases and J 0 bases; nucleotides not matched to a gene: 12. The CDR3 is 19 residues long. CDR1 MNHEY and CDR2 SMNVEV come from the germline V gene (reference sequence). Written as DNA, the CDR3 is TGTGCCAGCAGCCCAACCGTAGGACTAGCGGGGAGCTCCTACAATGAGCAGTTCTTC. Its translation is CASSPTVGLAGSSYNEQFF.

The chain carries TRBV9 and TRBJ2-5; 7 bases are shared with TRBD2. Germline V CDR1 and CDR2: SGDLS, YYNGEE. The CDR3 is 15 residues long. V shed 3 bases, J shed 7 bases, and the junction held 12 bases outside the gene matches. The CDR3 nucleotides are TGTGCCAGCAGCGCCCTGGGGGGGACCGGGAGGACCCAGTACTTC. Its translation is CASSALGGTGRTQYF.

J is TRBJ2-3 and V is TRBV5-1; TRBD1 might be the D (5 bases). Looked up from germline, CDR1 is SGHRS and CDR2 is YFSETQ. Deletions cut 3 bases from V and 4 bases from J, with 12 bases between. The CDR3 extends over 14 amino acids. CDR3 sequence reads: CASSSDMGPDTQYF. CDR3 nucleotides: TGCGCCAGCAGCTCGGACATGGGCCCAGATACGCAGTATTTT.

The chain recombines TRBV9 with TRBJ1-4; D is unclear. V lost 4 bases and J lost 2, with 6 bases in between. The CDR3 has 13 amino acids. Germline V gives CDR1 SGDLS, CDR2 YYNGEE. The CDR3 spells CASSPRTNEKLFF. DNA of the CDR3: TGTGCCAGCAGCCCCCGGACTAATGAAAAACTGTTTTTT.

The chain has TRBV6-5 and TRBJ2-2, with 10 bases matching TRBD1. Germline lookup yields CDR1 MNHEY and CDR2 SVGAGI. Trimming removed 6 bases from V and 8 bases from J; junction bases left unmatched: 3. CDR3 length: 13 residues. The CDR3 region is CASRTGGGGELFF. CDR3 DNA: TGTGCCAGCAGGACAGGGGGCGGAGGGGAGCTGTTTTTT.